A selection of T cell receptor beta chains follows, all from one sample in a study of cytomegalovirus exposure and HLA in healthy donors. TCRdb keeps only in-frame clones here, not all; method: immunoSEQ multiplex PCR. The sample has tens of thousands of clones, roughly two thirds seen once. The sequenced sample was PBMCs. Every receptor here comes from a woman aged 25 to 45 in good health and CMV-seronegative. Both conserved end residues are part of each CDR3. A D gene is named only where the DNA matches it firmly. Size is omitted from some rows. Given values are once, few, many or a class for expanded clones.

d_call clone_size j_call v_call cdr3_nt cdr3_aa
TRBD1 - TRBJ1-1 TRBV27 TGTGCCAGCAGTACGGACAGGGACACTGAAGCTTTCTTT CASSTDRDTEAFF
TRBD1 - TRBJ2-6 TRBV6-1 TGTGCCAGCAGTGAATTCCTCACAGGGGTAGGCTCTGGGGCCAACGTCCTGACTTTC CASSEFLTGVGSGANVLTF
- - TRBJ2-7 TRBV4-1 TGCGCCAGCAGCCAAGTTCAGGGACAACTCTACGAGCAGTACTTC CASSQVQGQLYEQYF
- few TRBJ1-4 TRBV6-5 TGTGCCAGCACTATGACTAAGGAAGGAAAACTGTTTTTT CASTMTKEGKLFF
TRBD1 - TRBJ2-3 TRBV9 TGTGCCAGCAGCCCCCGACAGGGCCCAGATACGCAGTATTTT CASSPRQGPDTQYF
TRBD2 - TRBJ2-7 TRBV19 TGTGCCAGTAGTGGAGCGGGAGGGTCCTTTTACGAGCAGTACTTC CASSGAGGSFYEQYF
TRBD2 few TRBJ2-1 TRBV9 TGTGCCAGCAGCGTAGCGGCGGGAGGGATCGTGAATGAGCAGTTCTTC CASSVAAGGIVNEQFF
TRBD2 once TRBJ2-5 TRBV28 TGTGCCAGCAGTCCGGGGGGAGCGGGTACAGAGACCCAGTACTTC CASSPGGAGTETQYF
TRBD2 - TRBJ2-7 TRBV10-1 TGCGCCAGCAGTGAGCAAAGGACTAGCGTCTACGAGCAGTACTTC CASSEQRTSVYEQYF
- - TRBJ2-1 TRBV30 TGTGCCTGGAGTGTAGGCACCAGCGGTTCCTACAATGAGCAGTTCTTC CAWSVGTSGSYNEQFF
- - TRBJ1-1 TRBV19 TGTGCCAGTAGTATCGCAGGCCAGAACACTGAAGCTTTCTTT CASSIAGQNTEAFF
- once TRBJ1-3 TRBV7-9 TGTGCCAGCAGCTTATCAAGGGACAACTCTGGAAACACCATATATTTT CASSLSRDNSGNTIYF
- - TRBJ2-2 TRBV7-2 TGTGCCAGCAGCTTAGTCGTGGTCCCCGGCGGGGAGCTGTTTTTT CASSLVVVPGGELFF
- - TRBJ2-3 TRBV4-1 TGCGCCAGCAGCCGAGGACTCCTGGAGTGGGATACGCAGTATTTT CASSRGLLEWDTQYF
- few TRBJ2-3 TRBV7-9 TGTGCCAGCAGCGGCCATCCGGCGGGCCGCACAGATACGCAGTATTTT CASSGHPAGRTDTQYF
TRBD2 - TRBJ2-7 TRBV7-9 TGTGCCAGCAGCTCCCCCAGTAGCGGGAGGTACGAGCAGTACTTC CASSSPSSGRYEQYF